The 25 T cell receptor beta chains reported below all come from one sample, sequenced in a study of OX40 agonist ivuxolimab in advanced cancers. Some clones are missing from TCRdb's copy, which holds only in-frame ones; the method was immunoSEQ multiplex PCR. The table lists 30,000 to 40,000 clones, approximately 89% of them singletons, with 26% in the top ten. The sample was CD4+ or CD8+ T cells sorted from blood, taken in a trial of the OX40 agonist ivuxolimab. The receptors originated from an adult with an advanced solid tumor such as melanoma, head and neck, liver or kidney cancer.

CDR3 sequence: CASSLTDSQPQHF. In DNA form, the CDR3 reads TGTGCCAGCAGCTTGACGGATAGCCAGCCCCAGCATTTT. The gene calls are TRBV5-5 and TRBJ1-5; D is uncertain. The CDR3 runs to 13 residues. The germline gives CDR1 SGHKS, CDR2 YYEKEE (reference sequence). The ends were cut back, 1 base at V and 7 bases at J, with 9 bases in the middle.

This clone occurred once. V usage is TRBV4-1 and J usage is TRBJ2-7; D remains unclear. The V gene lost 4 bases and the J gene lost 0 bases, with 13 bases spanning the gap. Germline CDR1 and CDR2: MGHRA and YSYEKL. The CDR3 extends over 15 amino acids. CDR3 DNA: TGCGCCAGCAGCCTGACCGCCCCGAGCTCCTACGAGCAGTACTTC. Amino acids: CASSLTAPSSYEQYF.

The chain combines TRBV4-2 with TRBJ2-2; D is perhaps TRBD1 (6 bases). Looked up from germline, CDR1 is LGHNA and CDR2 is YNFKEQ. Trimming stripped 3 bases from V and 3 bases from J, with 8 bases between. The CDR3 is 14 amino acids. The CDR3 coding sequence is TGTGCCAGCAGCCAGGGGGCCCACACCGGGGAGCTGTTTTTT. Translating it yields CASSQGAHTGELFF.

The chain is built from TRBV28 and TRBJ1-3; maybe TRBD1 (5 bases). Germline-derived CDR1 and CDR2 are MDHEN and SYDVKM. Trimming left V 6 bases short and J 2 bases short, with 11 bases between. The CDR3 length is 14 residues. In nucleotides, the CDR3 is TGTGCCAGCAGCCCATGGGGGGCTGGAAACACCATATATTTT. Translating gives CASSPWGAGNTIYF.

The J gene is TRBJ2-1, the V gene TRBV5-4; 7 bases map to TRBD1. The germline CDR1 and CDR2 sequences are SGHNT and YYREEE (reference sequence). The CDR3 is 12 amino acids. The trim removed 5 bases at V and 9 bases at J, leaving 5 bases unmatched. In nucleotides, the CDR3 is TGTGCCAGCAGTAAAGGGGGCGGTGAGCAGTTCTTC. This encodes CASSKGGGEQFF.

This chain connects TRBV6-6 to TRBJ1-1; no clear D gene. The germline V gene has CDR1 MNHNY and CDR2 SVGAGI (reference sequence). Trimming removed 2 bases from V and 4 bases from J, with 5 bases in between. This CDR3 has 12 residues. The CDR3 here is CASSYGVTEAFF. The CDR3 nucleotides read TGTGCCAGCAGTTACGGGGTCACTGAAGCTTTCTTT.

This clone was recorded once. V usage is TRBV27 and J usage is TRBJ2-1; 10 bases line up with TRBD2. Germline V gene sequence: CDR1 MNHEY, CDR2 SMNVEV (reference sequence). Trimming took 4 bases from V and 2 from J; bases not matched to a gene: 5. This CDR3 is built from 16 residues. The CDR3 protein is CASSSASGSAYNEQFF. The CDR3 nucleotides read TGTGCCAGCAGTTCAGCTAGCGGGAGTGCCTACAATGAGCAGTTCTTC.

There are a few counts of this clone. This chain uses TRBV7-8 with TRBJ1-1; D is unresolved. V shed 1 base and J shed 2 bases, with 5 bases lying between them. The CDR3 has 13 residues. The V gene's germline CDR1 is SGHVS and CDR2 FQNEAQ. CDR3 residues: CASSLVRNTEAFF. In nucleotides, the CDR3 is TGTGCCAGCAGCTTAGTCAGAAACACTGAAGCTTTCTTT.

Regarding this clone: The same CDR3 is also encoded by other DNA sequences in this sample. The CDR3 loop reads CASSIGSQPQHF. CDR3 coding DNA: TGTGCCAGTAGTATAGGATCCCAGCCCCAGCATTTT. The chain links TRBV19 to TRBJ1-5, with D hard to call. CDR1 and CDR2 (germline): LNHDA, SQIVND (reference sequence). The CDR3 runs to 12 residues. The ends were cut back, 1 base at V and 7 bases at J, with 5 bases in the middle.

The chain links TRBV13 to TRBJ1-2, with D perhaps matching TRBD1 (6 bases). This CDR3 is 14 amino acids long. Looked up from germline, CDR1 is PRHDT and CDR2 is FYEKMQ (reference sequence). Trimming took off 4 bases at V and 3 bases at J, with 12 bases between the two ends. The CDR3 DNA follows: TGTGCCAGCAGCTACATCTCAGGGGACTATGGCTACACCTTC. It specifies CASSYISGDYGYTF.

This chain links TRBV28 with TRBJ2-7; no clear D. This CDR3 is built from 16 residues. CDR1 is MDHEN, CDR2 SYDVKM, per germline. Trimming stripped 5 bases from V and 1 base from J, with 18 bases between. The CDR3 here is CASSPRKAPKSYEQYF. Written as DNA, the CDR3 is TGTGCCAGCAGTCCCCGCAAAGCACCTAAGTCCTACGAGCAGTACTTC.

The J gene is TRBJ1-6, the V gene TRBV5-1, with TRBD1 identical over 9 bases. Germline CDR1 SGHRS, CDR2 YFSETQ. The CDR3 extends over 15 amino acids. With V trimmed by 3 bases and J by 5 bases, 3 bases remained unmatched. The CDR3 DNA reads TGCGCCAGCAGCTGGACAGGGGCTGATAATTCACCCCTCCACTTT. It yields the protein CASSWTGADNSPLHF.

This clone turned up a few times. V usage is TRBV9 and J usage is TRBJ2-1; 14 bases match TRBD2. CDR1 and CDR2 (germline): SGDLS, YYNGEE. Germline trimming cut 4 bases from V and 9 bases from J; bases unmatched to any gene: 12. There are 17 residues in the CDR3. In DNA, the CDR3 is TGTGCCAGCAGCCCGGGACTAGCGGGGGAGGGGGACACTGAGCAGTTCTTC. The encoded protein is CASSPGLAGEGDTEQFF.

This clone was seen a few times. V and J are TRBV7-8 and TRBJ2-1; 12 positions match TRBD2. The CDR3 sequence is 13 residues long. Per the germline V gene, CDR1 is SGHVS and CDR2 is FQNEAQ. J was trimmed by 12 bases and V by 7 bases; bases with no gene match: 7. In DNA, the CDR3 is TGTGCCAGCACTAGCGGGAGGGCCTTCTGGCAGTTCTTC. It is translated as CASTSGRAFWQFF.

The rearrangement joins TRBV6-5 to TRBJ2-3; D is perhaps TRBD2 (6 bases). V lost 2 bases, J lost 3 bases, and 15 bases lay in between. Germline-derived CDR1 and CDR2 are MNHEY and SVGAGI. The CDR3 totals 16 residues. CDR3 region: CASSYRGRLGTDTQYF. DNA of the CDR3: TGTGCCAGCAGTTACCGAGGGAGGTTGGGGACAGATACGCAGTATTTT.

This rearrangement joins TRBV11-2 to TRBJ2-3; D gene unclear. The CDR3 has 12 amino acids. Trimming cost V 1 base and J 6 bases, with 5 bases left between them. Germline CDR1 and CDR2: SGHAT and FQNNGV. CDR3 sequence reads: CASSLVADTQYF. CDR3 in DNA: TGTGCCAGCAGCTTAGTGGCGGATACGCAGTATTTT.

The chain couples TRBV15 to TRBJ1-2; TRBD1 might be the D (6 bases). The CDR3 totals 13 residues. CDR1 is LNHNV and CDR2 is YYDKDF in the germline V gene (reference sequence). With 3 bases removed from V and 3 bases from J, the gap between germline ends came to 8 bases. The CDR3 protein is CATSRTGDYGYTF. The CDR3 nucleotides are TGTGCCACCAGCAGGACAGGCGACTATGGCTACACCTTC. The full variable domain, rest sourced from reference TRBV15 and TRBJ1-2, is DAMVIQNPRYQVTQFGKPVTLSCSQTLNHNVMYWYQQKSSQAPKLLFHYYDKDFNNEADTPDNFQSRRPNTSFCFLDIRSPGLGDTAMYLCATSRTGDYGYTFGSGTRLTVV.

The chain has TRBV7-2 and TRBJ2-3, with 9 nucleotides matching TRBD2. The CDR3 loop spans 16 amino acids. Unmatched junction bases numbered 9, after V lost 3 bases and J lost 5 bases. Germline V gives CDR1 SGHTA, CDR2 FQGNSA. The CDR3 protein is CASSFPRASGEDTQYF. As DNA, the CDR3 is TGTGCCAGCAGCTTCCCTCGGGCTAGCGGGGAAGATACGCAGTATTTT.

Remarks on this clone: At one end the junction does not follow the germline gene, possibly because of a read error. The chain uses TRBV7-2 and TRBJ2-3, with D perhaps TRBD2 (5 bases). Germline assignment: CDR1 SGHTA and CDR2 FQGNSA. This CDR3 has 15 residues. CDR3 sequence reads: CASSLGGGSGDTQYF. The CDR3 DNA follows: TGTGCCAGCAGTTTAGGCGGCGGGTCCGGAGATACGCAGTATTTT.

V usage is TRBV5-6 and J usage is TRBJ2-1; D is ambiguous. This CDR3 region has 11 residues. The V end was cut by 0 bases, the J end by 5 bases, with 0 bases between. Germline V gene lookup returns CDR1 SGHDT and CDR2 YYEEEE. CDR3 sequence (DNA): TGTGCCAGCAGCTTGGACAATGAGCAGTTCTTC. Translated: CASSLDNEQFF.

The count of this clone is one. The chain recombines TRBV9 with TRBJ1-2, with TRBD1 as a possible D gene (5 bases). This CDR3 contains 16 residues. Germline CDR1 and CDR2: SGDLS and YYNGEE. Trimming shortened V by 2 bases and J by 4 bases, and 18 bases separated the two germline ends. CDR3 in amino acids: CASSVSTTEALYGYTF. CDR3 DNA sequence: TGTGCCAGCAGCGTTAGCACGACAGAGGCCCTCTATGGCTACACCTTC.

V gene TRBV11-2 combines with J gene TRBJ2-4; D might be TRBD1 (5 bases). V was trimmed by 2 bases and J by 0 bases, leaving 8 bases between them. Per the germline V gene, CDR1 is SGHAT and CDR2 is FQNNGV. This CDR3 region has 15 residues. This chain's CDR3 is CASSLLQGAKNIQYF. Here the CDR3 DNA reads TGTGCCAGCAGCTTACTTCAGGGAGCCAAAAACATTCAGTACTTC. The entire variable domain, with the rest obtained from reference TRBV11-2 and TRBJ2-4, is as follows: EAGVAQSPRYKIIEKRQSVAFWCNPISGHATLYWYQQILGQGPKLLIQFQNNGVVDDSQLPKDRFSAERLKGVDSTLKIQPAKLEDSAVYLCASSLLQGAKNIQYFGAGTRLSVL.

CDR3 region: CASSLGTGGNGELFF. CDR3 coding DNA: TGTGCCAGCAGCTTAGGAACAGGGGGTAACGGGGAGCTGTTTTTT. This chain uses TRBV7-7 with TRBJ2-2; 8 nucleotides match TRBD1. Trimming took 1 base from V and 7 from J; bases not matched to a gene: 5. This CDR3 has 15 amino acids. Germline values: CDR1 SSHAT, CDR2 FNYEAQ (reference sequence).

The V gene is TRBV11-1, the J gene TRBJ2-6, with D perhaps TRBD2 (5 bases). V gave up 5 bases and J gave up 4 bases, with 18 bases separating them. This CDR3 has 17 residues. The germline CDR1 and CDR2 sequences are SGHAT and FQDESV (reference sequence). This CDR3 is CASSGFDPGTGANVLTF. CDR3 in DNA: TGTGCCAGCAGCGGATTCGACCCGGGAACAGGGGCCAACGTCCTGACTTTC.

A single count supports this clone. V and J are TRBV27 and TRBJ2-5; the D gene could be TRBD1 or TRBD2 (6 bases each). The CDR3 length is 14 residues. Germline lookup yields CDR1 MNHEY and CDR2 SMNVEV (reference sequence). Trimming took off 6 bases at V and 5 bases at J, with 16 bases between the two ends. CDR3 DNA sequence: TGTGCCAGCAGGTTCAGGGGCGGAGGGGAGACCCAGTACTTC. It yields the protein CASRFRGGGETQYF.